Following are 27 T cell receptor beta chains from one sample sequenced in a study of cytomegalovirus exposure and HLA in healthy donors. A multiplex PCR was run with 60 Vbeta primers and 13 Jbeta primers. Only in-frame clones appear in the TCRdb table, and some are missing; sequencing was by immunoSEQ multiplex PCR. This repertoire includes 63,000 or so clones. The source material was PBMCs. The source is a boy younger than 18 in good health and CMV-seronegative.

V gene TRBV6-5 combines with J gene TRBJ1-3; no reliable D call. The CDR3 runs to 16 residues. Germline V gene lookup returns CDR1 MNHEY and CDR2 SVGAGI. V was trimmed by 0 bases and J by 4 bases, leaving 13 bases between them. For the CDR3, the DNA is TGTGCCAGCAGTTACTCGGCGGGTTTGGGGGGAAACACCATATATTTT. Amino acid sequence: CASSYSAGLGGNTIYF.

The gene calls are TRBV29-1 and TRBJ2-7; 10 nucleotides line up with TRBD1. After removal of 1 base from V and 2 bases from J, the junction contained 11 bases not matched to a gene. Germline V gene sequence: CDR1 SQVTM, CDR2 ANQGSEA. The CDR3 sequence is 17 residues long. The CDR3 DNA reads TGCAGCGTTGAAGGGTTCTCCCGGGACAGGGGACCCTACGAGCAGTACTTC. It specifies CSVEGFSRDRGPYEQYF.

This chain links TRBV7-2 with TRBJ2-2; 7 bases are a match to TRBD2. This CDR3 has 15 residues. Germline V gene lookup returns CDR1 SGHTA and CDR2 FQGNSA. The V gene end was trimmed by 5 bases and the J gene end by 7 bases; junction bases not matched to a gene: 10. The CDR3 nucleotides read TGTGCCAGCAGCCCTAGGGAGGGCCTAAGCGGGGAGCTGTTTTTT. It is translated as CASSPREGLSGELFF. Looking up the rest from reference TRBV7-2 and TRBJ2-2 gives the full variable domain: GAGVSQSPSNKVTEKGKDVELRCDPISGHTALYWYRQSLGQGLEFLIYFQGNSAPDKSGLPSDRFSAERTGGSVSTLTIQRTQQEDSAVYLCASSPREGLSGELFFGEGSRLTVL.

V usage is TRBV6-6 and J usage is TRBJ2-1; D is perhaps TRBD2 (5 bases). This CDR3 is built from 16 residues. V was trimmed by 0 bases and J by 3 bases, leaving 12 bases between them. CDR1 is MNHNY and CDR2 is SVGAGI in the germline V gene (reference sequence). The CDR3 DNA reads TGTGCCAGCAGTTACTCATCTGGACTGGACTACAATGAGCAGTTCTTC. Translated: CASSYSSGLDYNEQFF.

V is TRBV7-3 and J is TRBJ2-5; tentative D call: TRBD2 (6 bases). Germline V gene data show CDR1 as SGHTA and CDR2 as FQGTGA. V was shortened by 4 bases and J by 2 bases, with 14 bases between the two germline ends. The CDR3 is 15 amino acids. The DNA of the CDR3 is TGTGCCAGCAGCTCCTCAGCGGGCCCGCAAGAGACCCAGTACTTC. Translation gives CASSSSAGPQETQYF.

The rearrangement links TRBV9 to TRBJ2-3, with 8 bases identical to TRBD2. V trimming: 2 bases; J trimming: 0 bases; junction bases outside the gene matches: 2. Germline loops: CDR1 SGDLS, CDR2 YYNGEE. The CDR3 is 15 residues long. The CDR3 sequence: CASSVPGGSTDTQYF. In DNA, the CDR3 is TGTGCCAGCAGCGTCCCGGGGGGGAGCACAGATACGCAGTATTTT.

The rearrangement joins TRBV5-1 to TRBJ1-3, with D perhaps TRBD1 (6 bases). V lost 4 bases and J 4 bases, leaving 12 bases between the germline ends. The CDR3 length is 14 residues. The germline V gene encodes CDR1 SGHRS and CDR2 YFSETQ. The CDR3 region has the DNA TGCGCCAGCAGCCCCGACAGGATCGGAAACACCATATATTTT. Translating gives CASSPDRIGNTIYF. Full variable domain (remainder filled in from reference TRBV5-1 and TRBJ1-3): KAGVTQTPRYLIKTRGQQVTLSCSPISGHRSVSWYQQTPGQGLQFLFEYFSETQRNKGNFPGRFSGRQFSNSRSEMNVSTLELGDSALYLCASSPDRIGNTIYFGEGSWLTVV.

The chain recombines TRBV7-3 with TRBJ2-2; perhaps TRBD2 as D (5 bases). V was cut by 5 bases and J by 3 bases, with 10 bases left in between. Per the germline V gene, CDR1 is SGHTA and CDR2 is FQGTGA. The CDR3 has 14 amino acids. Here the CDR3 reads CASSPGSHTGELFF. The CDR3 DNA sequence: TGTGCCAGCAGCCCGGGGAGTCACACCGGGGAGCTGTTTTTT.

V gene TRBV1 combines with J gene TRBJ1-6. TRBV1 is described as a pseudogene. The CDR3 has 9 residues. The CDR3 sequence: CTSPPPLHF. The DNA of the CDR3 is TGCACCAGCCCTCCACCCCTCCACTTT.

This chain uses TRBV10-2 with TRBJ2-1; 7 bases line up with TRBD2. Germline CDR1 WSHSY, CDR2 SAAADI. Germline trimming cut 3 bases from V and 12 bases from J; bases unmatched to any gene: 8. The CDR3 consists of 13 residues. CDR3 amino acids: CASSDLVGEGQFF. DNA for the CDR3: TGCGCCAGCAGTGACCTAGTTGGGGAGGGGCAGTTCTTC.

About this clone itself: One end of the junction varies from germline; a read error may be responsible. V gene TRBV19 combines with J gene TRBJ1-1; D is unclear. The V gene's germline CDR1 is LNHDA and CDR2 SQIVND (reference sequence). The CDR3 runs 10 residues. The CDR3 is CASSMSMVIF. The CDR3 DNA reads TGTGCCAGTAGTATGAGCATGGTTATCTTT.

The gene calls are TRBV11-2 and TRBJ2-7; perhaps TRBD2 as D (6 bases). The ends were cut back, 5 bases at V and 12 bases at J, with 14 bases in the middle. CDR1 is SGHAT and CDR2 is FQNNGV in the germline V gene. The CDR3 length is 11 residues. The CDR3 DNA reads TGTGCCAGCAGCCCCCCGGGGAGGTGGTACTTC. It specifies CASSPPGRWYF.

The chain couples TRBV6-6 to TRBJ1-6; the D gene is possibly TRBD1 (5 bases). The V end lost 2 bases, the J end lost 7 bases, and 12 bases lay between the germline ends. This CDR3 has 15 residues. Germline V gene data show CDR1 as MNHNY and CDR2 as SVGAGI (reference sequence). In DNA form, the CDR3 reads TGTGCCAGCAGTTACGGGGGGGTTGGGAATTCACCCCTCCACTTT. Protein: CASSYGGVGNSPLHF.

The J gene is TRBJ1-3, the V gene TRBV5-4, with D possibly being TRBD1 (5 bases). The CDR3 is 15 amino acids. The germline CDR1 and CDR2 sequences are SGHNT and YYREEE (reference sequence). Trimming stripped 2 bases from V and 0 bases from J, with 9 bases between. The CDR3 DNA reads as TGTGCCAGCAGCTTAGGGGCTCTCTCTGGAAACACCATATATTTT. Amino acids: CASSLGALSGNTIYF.

Here the CDR3 reads CASSLDRGAFF. The CDR3 nucleotides are TGTGCCAGCAGCCTCGACAGGGGCGCTTTCTTT. This rearrangement joins TRBV13 to TRBJ1-1, with 8 bases aligning to TRBD1. The CDR3 is 11 amino acids. Germline CDR1 and CDR2: PRHDT and FYEKMQ (reference sequence). The ends lost 5 bases at V and 11 bases at J; junction bases unmatched: 4.

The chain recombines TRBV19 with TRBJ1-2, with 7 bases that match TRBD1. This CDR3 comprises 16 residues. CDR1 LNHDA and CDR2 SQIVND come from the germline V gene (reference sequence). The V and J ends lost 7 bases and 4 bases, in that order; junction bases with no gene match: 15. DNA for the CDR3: TGTGCCAGTACCCTCAAAACAGGGGACCTGGCCTATGGCTACACCTTC. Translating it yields CASTLKTGDLAYGYTF.

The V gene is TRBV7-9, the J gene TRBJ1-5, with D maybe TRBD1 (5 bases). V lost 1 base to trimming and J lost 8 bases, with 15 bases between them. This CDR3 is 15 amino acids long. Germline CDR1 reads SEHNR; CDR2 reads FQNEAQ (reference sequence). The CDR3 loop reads CASSLEGSPLEPQHF. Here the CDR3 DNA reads TGTGCCAGCAGCTTAGAGGGGTCCCCCCTGGAGCCCCAGCATTTT.

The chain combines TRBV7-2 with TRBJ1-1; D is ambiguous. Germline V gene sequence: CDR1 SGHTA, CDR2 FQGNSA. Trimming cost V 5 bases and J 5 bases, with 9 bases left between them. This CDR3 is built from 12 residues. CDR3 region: CASSRELTEAFF. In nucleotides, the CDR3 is TGTGCCAGCAGCCGAGAGCTAACTGAAGCTTTCTTT. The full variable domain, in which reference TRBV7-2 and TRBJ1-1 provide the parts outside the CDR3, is GAGVSQSPSNKVTEKGKDVELRCDPISGHTALYWYRQSLGQGLEFLIYFQGNSAPDKSGLPSDRFSAERTGGSVSTLTIQRTQQEDSAVYLCASSRELTEAFFGQGTRLTVV.

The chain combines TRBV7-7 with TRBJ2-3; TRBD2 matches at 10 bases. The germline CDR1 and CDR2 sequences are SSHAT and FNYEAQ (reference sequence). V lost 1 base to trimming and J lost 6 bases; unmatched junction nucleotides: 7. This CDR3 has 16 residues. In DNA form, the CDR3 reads TGTGCCAGCAGCTTAGGCCTAGCGGGAGTATCGGATACGCAGTATTTT. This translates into CASSLGLAGVSDTQYF.

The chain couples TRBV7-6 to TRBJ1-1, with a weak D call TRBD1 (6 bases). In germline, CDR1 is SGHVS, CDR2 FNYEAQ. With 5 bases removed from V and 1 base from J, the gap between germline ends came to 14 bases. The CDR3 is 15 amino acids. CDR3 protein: CASSGYRESNTEAFF. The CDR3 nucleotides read TGTGCCAGCAGCGGATACAGGGAATCGAACACTGAAGCTTTCTTT. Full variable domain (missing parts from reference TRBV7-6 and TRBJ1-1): GAGVSQSPRYKVTKRGQDVALRCDPISGHVSLYWYRQALGQGPEFLTYFNYEAQQDKSGLPNDRFSAERPEGSISTLTIQRTEQRDSAMYRCASSGYRESNTEAFFGQGTRLTVV.

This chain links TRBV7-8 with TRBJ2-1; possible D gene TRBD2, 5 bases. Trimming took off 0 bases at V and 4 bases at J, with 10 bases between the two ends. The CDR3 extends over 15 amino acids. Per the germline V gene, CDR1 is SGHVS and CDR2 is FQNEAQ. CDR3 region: CASSLAGVGYNEQFF. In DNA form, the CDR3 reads TGTGCCAGCAGCTTAGCGGGAGTTGGGTACAATGAGCAGTTCTTC. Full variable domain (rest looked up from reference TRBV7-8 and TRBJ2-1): GAGVSQSPRYKVAKRGQDVALRCDPISGHVSLFWYQQALGQGPEFLTYFQNEAQLDKSGLPSDRFFAERPEGSVSTLKIQRTQQEDSAVYLCASSLAGVGYNEQFFGPGTRLTVL.

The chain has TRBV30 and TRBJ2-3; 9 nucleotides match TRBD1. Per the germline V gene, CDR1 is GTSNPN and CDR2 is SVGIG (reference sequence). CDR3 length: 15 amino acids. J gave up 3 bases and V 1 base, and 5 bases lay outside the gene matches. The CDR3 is CAWSAGTGWTDTQYF. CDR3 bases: TGTGCCTGGAGTGCTGGGACAGGGTGGACAGATACGCAGTATTTT.

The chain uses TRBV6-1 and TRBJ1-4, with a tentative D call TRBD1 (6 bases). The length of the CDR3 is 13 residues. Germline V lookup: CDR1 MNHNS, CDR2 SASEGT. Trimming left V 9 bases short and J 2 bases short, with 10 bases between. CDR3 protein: CASRGYTNEKLFF. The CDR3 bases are TGTGCCAGTAGGGGGTATACTAATGAAAAACTGTTTTTT.

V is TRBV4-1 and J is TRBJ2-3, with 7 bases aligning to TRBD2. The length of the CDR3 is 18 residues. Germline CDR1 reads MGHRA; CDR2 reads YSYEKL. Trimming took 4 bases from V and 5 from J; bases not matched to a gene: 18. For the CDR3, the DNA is TGCGCCAGCAGCCCACAAGATAGCGGGTCCTTTCCGGGAGATACGCAGTATTTT. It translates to CASSPQDSGSFPGDTQYF.

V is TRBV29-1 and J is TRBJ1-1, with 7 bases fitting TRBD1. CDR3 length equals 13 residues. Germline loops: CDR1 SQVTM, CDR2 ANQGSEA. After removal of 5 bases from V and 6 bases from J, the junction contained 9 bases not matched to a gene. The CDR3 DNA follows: TGCAGCGTTATTGAGGGGGCTTCGGCTGAAGCTTTCTTT. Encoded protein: CSVIEGASAEAFF.

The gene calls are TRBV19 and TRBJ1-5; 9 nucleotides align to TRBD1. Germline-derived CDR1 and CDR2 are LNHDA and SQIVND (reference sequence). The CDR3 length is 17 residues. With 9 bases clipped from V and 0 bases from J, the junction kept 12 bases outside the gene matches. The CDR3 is CASNPGTGPYSNQPQHF. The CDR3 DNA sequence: TGTGCCAGCAATCCCGGGACAGGGCCTTATAGCAATCAGCCCCAGCATTTT.

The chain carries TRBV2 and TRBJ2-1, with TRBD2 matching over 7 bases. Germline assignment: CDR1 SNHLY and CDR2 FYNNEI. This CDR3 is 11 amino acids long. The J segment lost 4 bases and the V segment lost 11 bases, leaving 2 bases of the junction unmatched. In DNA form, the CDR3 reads TGTGCCTCGGGGGGATACAATGAGCAGTTCTTC. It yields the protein CASGGYNEQFF.